This T cell receptor beta chain is from a study of PD-1 blockade in classical Hodgkin lymphoma. The time point denotes: cycle 4 day 1 (C4D1), after 5 to 7 weeks of nivolumab. Relapse after autologous stem cell transplantation occurred in every patient, and brentuximab vedotin exposure varied. The patients, who had relapsed/refractory classical Hodgkin lymphoma, achieved best responses of complete response, partial response or progressive disease. This clone is medium-sized by share. Its specificity is not known. Study findings and constraints: Complete responders entered with baseline diversity on par with newly diagnosed patients, the results showed.

Sequenced by immunoSEQ multiplex PCR; TCRdb stores in-frame clones only, minus some. The table has around 25,000 clones, roughly 80% seen once; the top ten hold roughly 6%. Trimming took off 0 bases at V and 6 bases at J, with 3 bases between the two ends. This CDR3 spans 12 amino acids. Germline V CDR1 and CDR2: SGHVS, FNYEAQ. The input for sequencing was peripheral blood mononuclear cells (PBMCs), taken before the fourth cycle of nivolumab. The gene calls are TRBV7-6 and TRBJ1-5; D unresolved. The clonotype comes from a human donor with classical Hodgkin lymphoma. This CDR3 reads CASSLAGQPQHF. The CDR3 DNA is TGTGCCAGCAGCTTAGCAGGTCAGCCCCAGCATTTT.